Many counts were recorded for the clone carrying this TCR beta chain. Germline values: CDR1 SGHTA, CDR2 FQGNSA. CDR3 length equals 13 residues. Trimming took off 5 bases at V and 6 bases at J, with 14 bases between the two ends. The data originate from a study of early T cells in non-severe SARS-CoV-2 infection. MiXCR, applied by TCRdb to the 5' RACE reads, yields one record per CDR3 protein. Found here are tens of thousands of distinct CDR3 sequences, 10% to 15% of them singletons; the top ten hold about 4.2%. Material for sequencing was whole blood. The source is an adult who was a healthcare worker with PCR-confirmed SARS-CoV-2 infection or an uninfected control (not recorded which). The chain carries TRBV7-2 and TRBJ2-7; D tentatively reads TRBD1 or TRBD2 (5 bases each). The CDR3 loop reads CASSPLRDLEQYF. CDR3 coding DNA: TGTGCCAGCAGCCCCCTGAGGGACCTCGAGCAGTACTTC.